The present TCR beta chain was sequenced within a study of glioma-infiltrating T cells after dendritic cell vaccination. The overall study: Samples are from glioblastoma patients in Phase I and II dendritic cell vaccine trials. Pretreatment tumor samples came from fresh-frozen leftovers of the lysate-source resection.

This clone came up a few times. None of the glioblastoma patients had an isocitrate dehydrogenase mutation. V gave up 5 bases and J gave up 3 bases, with 14 bases separating them. Looked up from germline, CDR1 is MNHEY and CDR2 is SMNVEV (reference sequence). The CDR3 is made up of 14 amino acids. Primers: 60 V beta forward and 13 J beta reverse. Produced via immunoSEQ multiplex PCR; TCRdb's table is partial and in-frame only. Of 950 to 1,500 clones listed, roughly 88% are singletons. The J gene is TRBJ2-7, the V gene TRBV27; no reliable D call. The specimen comprised tumor tissue, sampled before dendritic cell vaccination. The receptor was isolated from a human donor with glioblastoma. The CDR3 spells CASSPRSENYEQYF. The CDR3 DNA sequence: TGTGCCAGCAGTCCGCGGTCGGAAAACTACGAGCAGTACTTC.